Listed below are T cell receptor beta chains from one sample, sequenced in a study of blood T cell repertoires in COVID-19. Measured with immunoSEQ multiplex PCR; TCRdb has only the in-frame clones, and not every one. This table holds around 200,000 clones, approximately 84% found once. The sample was peripheral blood. The receptors stem from an elderly man with acute or convalescent COVID-19. CDR3s include the opening cysteine and the closing phenylalanine or tryptophan. A D gene is named only where the DNA matches it firmly. Only part of the rows carry a size: once, few, many, or a class if the clone is expanded.

d_call clone_size j_call v_call cdr3_aa cdr3_nt
TRBD1 NA TRBJ1-5 TRBV15 CATSSRTGVRGQPQHF TGTGCCACCAGCTCTAGGACAGGGGTGCGTGGGCAGCCCCAGCATTTT
NA NA TRBJ1-1 TRBV6-5 CASIAPGKNTEAFF TGTGCCAGCATTGCCCCCGGGAAGAACACTGAAGCTTTCTTT
NA NA TRBJ1-5 TRBV6-2/TRBV6-3 CASSYSTGSNQPQHF TGTGCCAGCAGTTACAGTACAGGGTCCAATCAGCCCCAGCATTTT
TRBD1 NA TRBJ2-3 TRBV7-2 CASSFDRGDTQYF TGTGCCAGCAGCTTTGACAGGGGAGATACGCAGTATTTT
NA NA TRBJ2-1 TRBV12-3/TRBV12-4 CASSGFNEQFF TGTGCCAGCTCGGGATTCAATGAGCAGTTCTTC
TRBD2 NA TRBJ2-1 TRBV19 CASTQRETYNEQFF TGTGCCAGTACCCAGCGGGAAACCTACAATGAGCAGTTCTTC
TRBD1 NA TRBJ1-1 TRBV18 CASSPQGQGEVNTEAFF TGTGCCAGCTCACCACAGGGACAGGGGGAAGTTAACACTGAAGCTTTCTTT
TRBD2 NA TRBJ2-3 TRBV6-4 CASSPSGATDTQYF TGTGCCAGCTCGCCTAGCGGGGCCACAGATACGCAGTATTTT
TRBD2 NA TRBJ2-5 TRBV7-2 CASSSTISSGLMETQYF TGTGCCAGCAGCTCAACCATCTCTAGCGGGCTAATGGAGACCCAGTACTTC
TRBD1 NA TRBJ1-1 TRBV5-6 CASSFGQGKIRGPEAFF TGTGCCAGCAGCTTCGGACAGGGAAAAATAAGAGGGCCTGAAGCTTTCTTT
TRBD2 NA TRBJ2-5 TRBV3-1/TRBV3-2 CASSQETSGRAGTQYF TGTGCCAGCAGCCAGGAGACTAGCGGGAGGGCCGGGACCCAGTACTTC
NA NA TRBJ2-3 TRBV30 CAWSGTTLGDTQYF TGTGCCTGGAGTGGGACTACCCTTGGGGATACGCAGTATTTT
TRBD2 NA TRBJ2-7 TRBV6-6 CASIKGLAASYEQYF TGTGCCAGCATTAAGGGACTAGCGGCCTCCTACGAGCAGTACTTC
NA NA TRBJ2-1 TRBV27 CASSSQPTGTIEQFF TGTGCCAGCAGTTCCCAACCTACAGGGACGATTGAGCAGTTCTTC
NA NA TRBJ1-2 TRBV7-9 CASSSPGGSGYGYTF TGTGCCAGCAGCTCCCCTGGGGGCTCAGGCTATGGCTACACCTTC
TRBD1 NA TRBJ1-5 TRBV6-5 CASRKTGPGGQPQHF TGTGCCAGCAGGAAGACAGGGCCCGGGGGTCAGCCCCAGCATTTT
NA NA TRBJ1-2 TRBV19 CASSSLGQGLEGYTF TGTGCCAGTAGTTCTTTGGGGCAGGGGCTTGAAGGCTACACCTTC
NA NA TRBJ2-2 TRBV11-3 CASSATAGSTGELFF TGTGCCAGCAGCGCTACGGCGGGTAGCACCGGGGAGCTGTTTTTT
NA NA TRBJ1-3 TRBV19 CASSRVDTIYF TGTGCCAGTAGCAGGGTTGACACCATATATTTT
NA few TRBJ1-5 TRBV5-8 CASSLGTVSNQPQHF TGTGCCAGCAGCTTGGGGACAGTGAGCAATCAGCCCCAGCATTTT
NA NA TRBJ1-1 TRBV10-2 CASSEDPRAKGAFF TGCGCCAGCAGTGAGGACCCCAGGGCCAAAGGAGCTTTCTTT
NA NA TRBJ2-7 TRBV28 CASSSYTGRTYEQYF TGTGCCAGCAGTTCCTATACAGGGAGAACCTACGAGCAGTACTTC
TRBD2 NA TRBJ2-1 TRBV5-1 CASSKNSGRVRNEQFF TGCGCCAGCAGCAAGAATAGCGGGAGAGTACGGAATGAGCAGTTCTTC
NA NA TRBJ1-4 TRBV27 CATAPSGGNEKLFF TGTGCCACCGCCCCTTCGGGGGGGAATGAAAAACTGTTTTTT